The next 2 T cell receptor beta chains were all read from a single sample in a study of CD8 T cells in Susac syndrome. The RNA, about 0.5 to 1 ug, was put through reverse transcription using random hexamers. TCRdb fed the immunoSEQ multiplex PCR reads into MiXCR, producing one record per CDR3 protein. This table holds around 160,000 distinct CDR3 sequences, roughly 94% found once. The sequenced sample was CD4+ T cells from PBMCs. These receptors originate from a human donor with multiple sclerosis.

V gene TRBV12-3 or TRBV12-4 combines with J gene TRBJ2-7, with unresolved D. The CDR3 spans 12 residues. With 3 bases removed from V and 2 bases from J, the gap between germline ends came to 5 bases. DNA for the CDR3: TGTGCCAGCAGTTTCACCGCCTACGAGCAGTACTTC. As protein: CASSFTAYEQYF.

This clonotype was counted a few times. The gene calls are TRBV5-8 and TRBJ1-1; tentatively, D is TRBD1 (5 bases). The CDR3 has 15 residues. Germline CDR1 is SGHTS and CDR2 is YDEGEE. V was cut by 7 bases and J by 1 base, with 17 bases left in between. Here the CDR3 DNA reads TGTGCCAGCTGCCAACGAACAGGCAGGAACACTGAAGCTTTCTTT. This codes for CASCQRTGRNTEAFF.